This paragraph reports one T cell receptor beta chain. Its antigen is unknown. The sample belongs to a study of T cell responses to AZD1222 COVID-19 vaccine. General observations from the study: A mostly white British donor set with more females was recruited, and clonal diversity was possibly underestimated.

CDR1 GTSNPN and CDR2 SVGIG come from the germline V gene (reference sequence). V gave up 4 bases and J gave up 7 bases, with 19 bases separating them. The length of the CDR3 is 15 residues. Assay: immunoSEQ multiplex PCR; the TCRdb copy retains only in-frame clones and omits some. This sample yields over 150,000 clones, of which 92% are seen a single time; 4.4% belongs to the top ten. The J gene is TRBJ1-4, the V gene TRBV30; weak D call: TRBD1 (5 bases). Material: peripheral blood, obtained on day 0 of MenACWY control vaccination. This receptor was obtained from an adult in good health. CDR3 DNA sequence: TGTGCCTGGACCCCCCCCAGGGTAGGAGCTGAAAAACTGTTTTTT. Its translation: CAWTPPRVGAEKLFF.